This T cell receptor (beta chain) was recorded in a study of blood T cell repertoires in COVID-19. The V and J ends lost 4 bases and 3 bases, in that order; junction bases with no gene match: 2. The CDR3 runs to 14 residues. Per germline, CDR1 SGHTA and CDR2 FQGNSA. The table came from immunoSEQ multiplex PCR; TCRdb's copy has only in-frame clones and leaves some out. The repertoire holds about 250,000 clones, with roughly 88% as singletons. Sequencing was done on a sample of peripheral blood. V is TRBV7-2 and J is TRBJ1-5; 8 bases are a match to TRBD1. This sequence was found in a man at least 80 years old with acute or convalescent COVID-19. The CDR3 is CASSSGQANQPQHF. DNA for the CDR3: TGTGCCAGCAGCTCGGGACAGGCCAATCAGCCCCAGCATTTT.